Shown below are 27 T cell receptor beta chains from a single sample sequenced in a study of cytomegalovirus exposure and HLA in healthy donors. 13 Jbeta primers and 60 Vbeta primers were used for the PCR. Profiling relied on immunoSEQ multiplex PCR, and the TCRdb table lists in-frame clones only, not all of them. The table shows about 120,000 clones, with roughly 80% occurring only once. Input material: PBMCs. Source of these receptors: a man between 25 and 39 years old in good health and CMV-seronegative.

The chain uses TRBV5-6 and TRBJ2-5; D is unclear. Germline V CDR1 and CDR2: SGHDT, YYEEEE. This CDR3 contains 14 residues. Trimming removed 0 bases from V and 3 bases from J, with 9 bases in between. The CDR3 reads CASSLDPLEETQYF. DNA for the CDR3: TGTGCCAGCAGCTTGGATCCCCTAGAAGAGACCCAGTACTTC.

This chain joins TRBV6-5 and TRBJ1-3; D is possibly TRBD1 (5 bases). Germline assignment: CDR1 MNHEY and CDR2 SVGAGI. This CDR3 spans 14 amino acids. V gave up 6 bases and J gave up 0 bases, with 9 bases separating them. The CDR3 DNA reads as TGTGCCAGCAGAAGACAGCACTCTGGAAACACCATATATTTT. Its translation: CASRRQHSGNTIYF.

This clone was seen only once. The genes are TRBV5-6 and TRBJ2-7; TRBD2 might be the D (5 bases). The V gene's germline CDR1 is SGHDT and CDR2 YYEEEE. The CDR3 extends over 16 amino acids. With 4 bases removed from V and 3 bases from J, the gap between germline ends came to 20 bases. CDR3 amino acids: CASSGKDWYGLYEQYF. CDR3 nucleotide sequence: TGTGCCAGCAGCGGAAAGGACTGGTATGGGCTCTACGAGCAGTACTTC.

V is TRBV5-1 and J is TRBJ2-2, with TRBD2 matching over 7 bases. This CDR3 contains 13 residues. V lost 4 bases to trimming and J lost 7 bases; unmatched junction nucleotides: 4. The V gene's germline CDR1 is SGHRS and CDR2 YFSETQ. The CDR3 sequence is CASSRRGSGELFF. The CDR3 nucleotides read TGCGCCAGCAGCCGGCGGGGGAGCGGGGAGCTGTTTTTT.

This clone has just a few counts. The chain joins TRBV29-1 to TRBJ2-5, with TRBD1 matching over 8 bases. The CDR3 has 17 amino acids. In germline, CDR1 is SQVTM, CDR2 ANQGSEA. Germline trimming cut 8 bases from V and 5 bases from J; bases unmatched to any gene: 22. The chain's CDR3 is CSTPGTGRGGLGETQYF. CDR3 nucleotides: TGCAGCACTCCCGGGACAGGTCGAGGGGGCCTAGGCGAGACCCAGTACTTC.

The rearrangement joins TRBV19 to TRBJ2-3, with a possible D match to TRBD2 (6 bases). CDR3 length: 13 amino acids. Germline-derived CDR1 and CDR2 are LNHDA and SQIVND (reference sequence). V lost 7 bases, J lost 2 bases, and 10 bases lay in between. The CDR3 DNA reads as TGTGCCAGTATAGGAGGGGTCACAGATACGCAGTATTTT. Its translation: CASIGGVTDTQYF.

The rearrangement links TRBV29-1 to TRBJ2-2; D gene uncertain. The CDR3 covers 14 residues. Trimming took 6 bases from V and 4 from J, leaving 15 bases between them. CDR1 and CDR2 (germline): SQVTM, ANQGSEA. For the CDR3, the DNA is TGCAGCGTGCCCGACATGACCCTCACCGGGGAGCTGTTTTTT. Translated, it gives CSVPDMTLTGELFF.

The chain has TRBV6-1 and TRBJ2-7, with TRBD1 matching over 7 bases. CDR1 is MNHNS and CDR2 is SASEGT in the germline V gene. The CDR3 is made up of 15 amino acids. J was trimmed by 6 bases and V by 7 bases; bases with no gene match: 15. CDR3 nucleotide sequence: TGTGCCAGCACCCTAGGGACAGCCCCACTAAGCGAGCAGTACTTC. Translated, it gives CASTLGTAPLSEQYF.

The chain combines TRBV27 with TRBJ2-7, with TRBD1 identical over 9 bases. The ends lost 6 bases at V and 5 bases at J; junction bases unmatched: 11. The germline gives CDR1 MNHEY, CDR2 SMNVEV (reference sequence). The CDR3 spans 15 residues. The CDR3: CASRSLTGQGDEQYF. In nucleotides, the CDR3 is TGTGCCAGCAGGTCGTTAACGGGACAGGGTGACGAGCAGTACTTC.

The genes are TRBV27 and TRBJ2-2; D may be TRBD2 (6 bases). V gave up 7 bases and J gave up 6 bases, with 12 bases separating them. The CDR3 consists of 13 residues. Germline V CDR1 and CDR2: MNHEY, SMNVEV (reference sequence). The CDR3 loop reads CASNRDWAGELFF. The CDR3 nucleotides read TGTGCCAGCAATCGGGACTGGGCCGGGGAGCTGTTTTTT.

The chain uses TRBV7-2 and TRBJ2-6; possibly TRBD1 for D (5 bases). CDR1 is SGHTA, CDR2 FQGNSA, per germline. The CDR3 contains 17 residues. Trimming cost V 1 base and J 0 bases, with 10 bases left between them. The CDR3 region is CASSLVGVRSGANVLTF. CDR3 in DNA: TGTGCCAGCAGCTTAGTAGGGGTCCGCTCTGGGGCCAACGTCCTGACTTTC.

The V gene is TRBV28, the J gene TRBJ2-1; possibly TRBD2 for D (5 bases). The germline V and J ends were trimmed by 8 bases and 0 bases, with 17 bases remaining between them. Germline-derived CDR1 and CDR2 are MDHEN and SYDVKM. The CDR3 covers 16 residues. The CDR3 nucleotides are TGTGCCAGCCGTTCCCAGCGGATAGTCTCCTACAATGAGCAGTTCTTC. Residues: CASRSQRIVSYNEQFF.

There are a few counts of this clone. The chain combines TRBV7-2 with TRBJ2-5, with 10 bases that match TRBD2. Trimming removed 1 base from V and 2 bases from J; junction bases left unmatched: 4. Looked up from germline, CDR1 is SGHTA and CDR2 is FQGNSA. This CDR3 has 16 residues. CDR3 amino acids: CASSLVASGGQETQYF. CDR3 nucleotides: TGTGCCAGCAGCTTAGTGGCTAGCGGGGGTCAAGAGACCCAGTACTTC. Together with reference TRBV7-2 and TRBJ2-5, the CDR3 gives the full variable domain: GAGVSQSPSNKVTEKGKDVELRCDPISGHTALYWYRQSLGQGLEFLIYFQGNSAPDKSGLPSDRFSAERTGGSVSTLTIQRTQQEDSAVYLCASSLVASGGQETQYFGPGTRLLVL.

V usage is TRBV14 and J usage is TRBJ1-1, with 8 bases identical to TRBD1. The CDR3 length is 13 residues. The germline gives CDR1 SGHDN, CDR2 FVKESK. Losses at the gene ends were 4 bases for V and 5 bases for J; bases not matched to a gene: 3. The CDR3 reads CASSRQGYTEAFF. CDR3 nucleotide sequence: TGTGCCAGCAGCCGACAGGGGTATACTGAAGCTTTCTTT. The complete variable domain, with remaining parts taken from reference TRBV14 and TRBJ1-1, reads EAGVTQFPSHSVIEKGQTVTLRCDPISGHDNLYWYRRVMGKEIKFLLHFVKESKQDESGMPNNRFLAERTGGTYSTLKVQPAELEDSGVYFCASSRQGYTEAFFGQGTRLTVV.

The sample holds a few counts of this clone. This chain links TRBV10-2 with TRBJ1-1, with a possible D match to TRBD1 (5 bases). The V and J ends lost 3 bases and 3 bases respectively, with 11 bases between them. Germline-derived CDR1 and CDR2 are WSHSY and SAAADI. The CDR3 runs 14 residues. The CDR3 is CASSDWGGDTEAFF. The CDR3 nucleotides are TGCGCCAGCAGTGATTGGGGAGGGGACACTGAAGCTTTCTTT.

The chain carries TRBV7-9 and TRBJ2-5, with TRBD2 as a possible D gene (6 bases). The CDR3 runs 18 residues. V dropped 4 bases and J dropped 5 bases, with 26 bases sitting between them. From germline, CDR1 is SEHNR and CDR2 FQNEAQ (reference sequence). The CDR3 loop is CASSWGLNRDLPRETQYF. For the CDR3, the DNA is TGTGCCAGCAGCTGGGGACTGAACCGGGACCTCCCCCGGGAGACCCAGTACTTC.

The rearrangement uses TRBV5-5 and TRBJ2-1; the D gene is possibly TRBD1 (5 bases). V lost 2 bases, J lost 7 bases, and 13 bases lay in between. This CDR3 region has 14 residues. Germline V gene data show CDR1 as SGHKS and CDR2 as YYEKEE (reference sequence). CDR3 amino acids: CASSLRQGWNEQFF. In nucleotides, the CDR3 is TGTGCCAGCAGCTTACGTCAGGGTTGGAATGAGCAGTTCTTC.

This chain uses TRBV18 with TRBJ1-6; tentative D call: TRBD1 (6 bases). Germline CDR1 reads KGHSH; CDR2 reads LQKENI. The CDR3 length is 17 residues. The V end lost 3 bases, the J end lost 0 bases, and 12 bases lay between the germline ends. CDR3 DNA: TGTGCCAGCTCACCTACAGGGCCGAGCTCCTATAATTCACCCCTCCACTTT. This codes for CASSPTGPSSYNSPLHF. Full variable domain (missing parts from reference TRBV18 and TRBJ1-6): NAGVMQNPRHLVRRRGQEARLRCSPMKGHSHVYWYRQLPEEGLKFMVYLQKENIIDESGMPKERFSAEFPKEGPSILRIQQVVRGDSAAYFCASSPTGPSSYNSPLHFGNGTRLTVT.

The chain uses TRBV29-1 and TRBJ1-1; weak D call: TRBD1 (6 bases). V lost 2 bases, J lost 12 bases, and 19 bases lay in between. Germline V gene sequence: CDR1 SQVTM, CDR2 ANQGSEA. The CDR3 is made up of 13 amino acids. The CDR3 protein is CSVERDPGRGTFF. CDR3 DNA sequence: TGCAGCGTTGAAAGGGACCCCGGCAGGGGAACTTTCTTT. Full variable domain (remainder filled in from reference TRBV29-1 and TRBJ1-1): SAVISQKPSRDICQRGTSLTIQCQVDSQVTMMFWYRQQPGQSLTLIATANQGSEATYESGFVIDKFPISRPNLTFSTLTVSNMSPEDSSIYLCSVERDPGRGTFFGQGTRLTVV.

The chain uses TRBV15 and TRBJ1-5; D ambiguous. Germline assignment: CDR1 LNHNV and CDR2 YYDKDF (reference sequence). With 5 bases removed from V and 9 bases from J, the gap between germline ends came to 14 bases. The CDR3 is made up of 13 amino acids. Here the CDR3 reads CATSPLEASPQHF. CDR3 nucleotide sequence: TGTGCCACCAGCCCCCTGGAAGCGTCGCCCCAGCATTTT.

The gene calls are TRBV7-9 and TRBJ2-7; 8 nucleotides match TRBD1. The CDR3 runs 19 residues. The trim removed 2 bases at V and 1 base at J, leaving 16 bases unmatched. CDR1 is SEHNR and CDR2 is FQNEAQ in the germline V gene (reference sequence). Here the CDR3 reads CASSLSRKPGQGGSYEQYF. The CDR3 bases are TGTGCCAGCAGCTTATCGCGTAAACCCGGACAGGGAGGATCCTACGAGCAGTACTTC. The full variable domain, rest sourced from reference TRBV7-9 and TRBJ2-7, is DTGVSQNPRHKITKRGQNVTFRCDPISEHNRLYWYRQTLGQGPEFLTYFQNEAQLEKSRLLSDRFSAERPKGSFSTLEIQRTEQGDSAMYLCASSLSRKPGQGGSYEQYFGPGTRLTVT.

The genes are TRBV28 and TRBJ2-7; D might be TRBD1 (5 bases). Germline CDR1 reads MDHEN; CDR2 reads SYDVKM. The germline V and J ends were trimmed by 3 bases and 0 bases, with 6 bases remaining between them. This CDR3 comprises 13 residues. This CDR3 reads CASSLGPSYEQYF. The CDR3 region has the DNA TGTGCCAGCAGTTTGGGGCCCTCCTACGAGCAGTACTTC. The full variable domain, completed using reference TRBV28 and TRBJ2-7, is DVKVTQSSRYLVKRTGEKVFLECVQDMDHENMFWYRQDPGLGLRLIYFSYDVKMKEKGDIPEGYSVSREKKERFSLILESASTNQTSMYLCASSLGPSYEQYFGPGTRLTVT.

In DNA, the CDR3 is TGCGCCAGCAGCCAACAGGGGGTTGGAGATACGCAGTATTTT. Residues: CASSQQGVGDTQYF. The J gene is TRBJ2-3, the V gene TRBV5-1; 8 bases agree with TRBD1. There are 14 residues in the CDR3. Germline loops: CDR1 SGHRS, CDR2 YFSETQ. The trim removed 4 bases at V and 5 bases at J, leaving 6 bases unmatched. Variable domain in full (rest from reference TRBV5-1 and TRBJ2-3): KAGVTQTPRYLIKTRGQQVTLSCSPISGHRSVSWYQQTPGQGLQFLFEYFSETQRNKGNFPGRFSGRQFSNSRSEMNVSTLELGDSALYLCASSQQGVGDTQYFGPGTRLTVL.

The genes are TRBV5-4 and TRBJ1-3; TRBD1 matches 8 bases. This CDR3 has 15 residues. Germline CDR1 is SGHNT and CDR2 is YYREEE (reference sequence). V shed 4 bases and J 4 bases; nucleotides not matched to a gene: 7. CDR3 loop: CASSPGQGSGNTIYF. The DNA for the CDR3 is TGTGCCAGCAGCCCCGGACAGGGCTCAGGAAACACCATATATTTT. The variable domain in full, completed from reference TRBV5-4 and TRBJ1-3, reads ETGVTQSPTHLIKTRGQQVTLRCSSQSGHNTVSWYQQALGQGPQFIFQYYREEENGRGNFPPRFSGLQFPNYSSELNVNALELDDSALYLCASSPGQGSGNTIYFGEGSWLTVV.

This clone showed up just a few times. The J gene is TRBJ2-7, the V gene TRBV5-5, with 7 bases matching TRBD1. The CDR3 consists of 14 residues. Germline V gene data show CDR1 as SGHKS and CDR2 as YYEKEE (reference sequence). V trimming: 3 bases; J trimming: 1 base; junction bases outside the gene matches: 4. This chain's CDR3 is CASSYTDRSYEQYF. As DNA, the CDR3 is TGTGCCAGCAGCTATACGGACAGGTCCTACGAGCAGTACTTC.

The J gene is TRBJ2-1, the V gene TRBV5-1, with D unclear. From germline, CDR1 is SGHRS and CDR2 YFSETQ. The CDR3 length is 14 residues. Between the trimmed V and J ends, which lost 2 bases and 2 bases, there was a span of 8 bases. Written as DNA, the CDR3 is TGCGCCAGCAGCTTCCAGGCCCCCTACAATGAGCAGTTCTTC. It is translated as CASSFQAPYNEQFF.

The chain combines TRBV18 with TRBJ1-1; 8 nucleotides line up with TRBD1. V lost 3 bases, J lost 1 base, and 4 bases stayed unmatched. Germline CDR1 KGHSH, CDR2 LQKENI. The CDR3 extends over 15 amino acids. CDR3 protein: CASSPRTGSNTEAFF. The CDR3 DNA is TGTGCCAGCTCACCTCGGACAGGGTCGAACACTGAAGCTTTCTTT.